The 26 T cell receptor beta chains reported below all come from one sample, sequenced in a study of blood T cell repertoires in COVID-19. TCRdb's table, derived via immunoSEQ multiplex PCR, lists solely in-frame clones and lacks some. The data hold about 310,000 clones, with approximately 91% observed a single time. The sequenced material came from PBMCs or T cells enriched from blood (not recorded which). The receptors stem from a woman aged 40 to 49 who had recovered from COVID-19.

V usage is TRBV10-2 and J usage is TRBJ2-7; D remains ambiguous. The germline gives CDR1 WSHSY, CDR2 SAAADI. The CDR3 length is 14 residues. V lost 2 bases and J lost 0, with 8 bases in between. The DNA of the CDR3 is TGCGCCAGCAGTGAGGTACCGAGCTCCTACGAGCAGTACTTC. This sequence encodes CASSEVPSSYEQYF.

The rearrangement links TRBV10-3 to TRBJ1-5; D is uncertain. The CDR3 has 13 amino acids. Trimming pared 6 bases from V and 7 bases from J, leaving 13 bases between. The germline CDR1 and CDR2 sequences are ENHRY and SYGVKD. In DNA form, the CDR3 reads TGTGCCATCAGCTACGAAGGCGGACAGCCCCAGCATTTT. It encodes CAISYEGGQPQHF.

The rearrangement uses TRBV5-4 and TRBJ2-1; D is ambiguous. The CDR3 consists of 13 residues. From germline, CDR1 is SGHNT and CDR2 YYREEE (reference sequence). The V and J ends lost 2 bases and 8 bases respectively, with 11 bases between them. The CDR3 nucleotides are TGTGCCAGCAGCTTTGGATCTAGATATGAGCAGTTCTTC. Amino acid sequence: CASSFGSRYEQFF.

The chain uses TRBV2 and TRBJ1-1; tentative D call: TRBD1 (5 bases). Trimming pared 4 bases from V and 4 bases from J, leaving 13 bases between. The CDR3 is made up of 14 amino acids. Germline V gene data show CDR1 as SNHLY and CDR2 as FYNNEI. CDR3 coding DNA: TGTGCCAGCAGTGGGGGCCAGAGGACCACTGAAGCTTTCTTT. Amino acid sequence: CASSGGQRTTEAFF. The entire variable domain, with the rest obtained from reference TRBV2 and TRBJ1-1, is as follows: EPEVTQTPSHQVTQMGQEVILRCVPISNHLYFYWYRQILGQKVEFLVSFYNNEISEKSEIFDDQFSVERPDGSNFTLKIRSTKLEDSAMYFCASSGGQRTTEAFFGQGTRLTVV.

This chain uses TRBV2 with TRBJ2-3; 8 nucleotides agree with TRBD2. The CDR3 totals 16 residues. Germline values: CDR1 SNHLY, CDR2 FYNNEI. J gave up 2 bases and V 3 bases, and 7 bases lay outside the gene matches. The CDR3 DNA is TGTGCCAGCAGTGACGGGAGGGGGACTCTCACAGATACGCAGTATTTT. Its protein is CASSDGRGTLTDTQYF.

The rearrangement uses TRBV7-8 and TRBJ2-1; TRBD2 is a possible D gene (5 bases). The CDR3 runs 16 residues. Germline CDR1 SGHVS, CDR2 FQNEAQ. V was trimmed by 6 bases and J by 2 bases, leaving 17 bases between them. The CDR3, as DNA: TGTGCCAGCAGTTATATGTGGGGAGCGGCCTACAATGAGCAGTTCTTC. This sequence encodes CASSYMWGAAYNEQFF.

CDR3 DNA sequence: TGTGCCAGCAGCTTATATAGCGGGTGGGATGAGCAGTTCTTC. Encoded protein: CASSLYSGWDEQFF. The chain uses TRBV7-3 and TRBJ2-1, with 7 bases fitting TRBD2. V was clipped by 2 bases and J by 8 bases; unmatched bases: 6. This CDR3 has 14 amino acids. Germline lookup yields CDR1 SGHTA and CDR2 FQGTGA.

This chain joins TRBV11-3 and TRBJ2-6, with 9 positions matching TRBD1. CDR3 size: 17 residues. J was trimmed by 4 bases and V by 5 bases; bases with no gene match: 9. Germline V gene data show CDR1 as SGHNT and CDR2 as YENEEA. CDR3 amino acids: CASSHRQGESGANVLTF. For the CDR3, the DNA is TGTGCCAGCAGCCACCGACAGGGGGAATCCGGGGCCAACGTCCTGACTTTC.

The V call is TRBV3-1 (or the pseudogene TRBV3-2), the J call TRBJ1-5; TRBD1 matches 7 bases. Germline V gene data show CDR1 as LGHDT and CDR2 as YNNKEL (reference sequence). The CDR3 runs to 16 residues. Trimming took 4 bases from V and 0 from J; bases not matched to a gene: 6. CDR3 DNA sequence: TGTGCCAGCAGCCTCCGGGACAGAAGTAGCAATCAGCCCCAGCATTTT. The encoded protein is CASSLRDRSSNQPQHF.

The chain links TRBV2 to TRBJ2-5; 8 bases match TRBD2. The germline V gene encodes CDR1 SNHLY and CDR2 FYNNEI. Trimming removed 3 bases from V and 2 bases from J; junction bases left unmatched: 5. The CDR3 is 15 residues long. For the CDR3, the DNA is TGTGCCAGCAGTGAGCAGCGGGGGACTCAAGAGACCCAGTACTTC. Residues: CASSEQRGTQETQYF.

This chain uses TRBV28 with TRBJ1-4; D unresolved. V dropped 4 bases and J dropped 5 bases, with 8 bases sitting between them. This CDR3 has 13 residues. CDR1 is MDHEN, CDR2 SYDVKM, per germline. CDR3 loop: CASSSGQNEKLFF. In DNA form, the CDR3 reads TGTGCCAGCAGTTCGGGTCAAAATGAAAAACTGTTTTTT.

This clone appeared once. The V gene is TRBV15, the J gene TRBJ1-3; D is possibly TRBD1 (5 bases). The CDR3 has 15 amino acids. Per germline, CDR1 LNHNV and CDR2 YYDKDF (reference sequence). V shed 1 base and J shed 7 bases, with 14 bases lying between them. CDR3 nucleotides: TGTGCCACCAGCAGAGCCGGGACGGCGGGGAACACCATATATTTT. Amino acid sequence: CATSRAGTAGNTIYF.

This chain connects TRBV29-1 to TRBJ1-2; no clear D. CDR3 length: 11 residues. Germline CDR1 SQVTM, CDR2 ANQGSEA. Trimming pared 8 bases from V and 6 bases from J, leaving 13 bases between. CDR3 nucleotides: TGCAGCCCCGGGTGGGTGCATGGCTACACCTTC. It translates to CSPGWVHGYTF.

This clone has only one observation. V is TRBV4-2 and J is TRBJ1-4; 8 bases fit TRBD1. With V trimmed by 2 bases and J by 7 bases, 6 bases remained unmatched. CDR3 size: 15 residues. The germline gives CDR1 LGHNA, CDR2 YNFKEQ. The DNA of the CDR3 is TGTGCCAGCAGCCAATTCAGGGGGCTGTCTGAAAAACTGTTTTTT. Its protein product is CASSQFRGLSEKLFF.

This chain links TRBV2 with TRBJ2-5, with D possibly being TRBD2 (6 bases). Germline V CDR1 and CDR2: SNHLY, FYNNEI. The CDR3 length is 14 residues. V was cut by 6 bases and J by 2 bases, with 13 bases left in between. CDR3 sequence reads: CASSKDYSQETQYF. CDR3 in DNA: TGTGCCAGCAGCAAGGACTATAGTCAAGAGACCCAGTACTTC.

The V gene is TRBV12-3 or TRBV12-4, the J gene TRBJ1-5; D remains ambiguous. This CDR3 comprises 13 residues. Trimming removed 5 bases from V and 0 bases from J, with 5 bases in between. The CDR3 nucleotides are TGTGCCAGCAGTAAATATAGCAATCAGCCCCAGCATTTT. It translates to CASSKYSNQPQHF.

This chain joins TRBV9 and TRBJ2-3, with a weak D call TRBD2 (6 bases). The CDR3 loop spans 17 amino acids. Trimming shortened V by 0 bases and J by 0 bases, and 14 bases separated the two germline ends. Germline loops: CDR1 SGDLS, CDR2 YYNGEE. The DNA for the CDR3 is TGTGCCAGCAGCGTAGTAGGAGGGGCACCAAGCACAGATACGCAGTATTTT. Translated, it gives CASSVVGGAPSTDTQYF.

The CDR3 protein is CASSGAGEGEQFF. The CDR3 DNA is TGTGCCAGCTCGGGCGCGGGAGAGGGTGAGCAGTTCTTC. The rearrangement links TRBV18 to TRBJ2-1; 7 bases are shared with TRBD2. The CDR3 covers 13 residues. V lost 6 bases to trimming and J lost 9 bases; unmatched junction nucleotides: 8. CDR1 and CDR2 (germline): KGHSH, LQKENI.

The V gene is TRBV4-3, the J gene TRBJ1-1, with unresolved D. V gave up 4 bases and J gave up 5 bases, with 11 bases separating them. CDR3 length equals 13 residues. CDR1 is LGHNA and CDR2 is YSLEER in the germline V gene. The CDR3 loop reads CASSPSTGTEAFF. The DNA for the CDR3 is TGCGCCAGCAGCCCTTCGACTGGGACTGAAGCTTTCTTT.

About this clone itself: The junction differs from germline at one of its ends, possibly a read error. V usage is TRBV7-7 and J usage is TRBJ2-7, with a possible D match to TRBD1 (5 bases). The germline V gene encodes CDR1 SSHAT and CDR2 FNYEAQ (reference sequence). This CDR3 has 15 amino acids. DNA for the CDR3: TGTGCTAGCAGCTTGCAGGGCCCCAAGCCCTACGAGCAGTACTTC. Its protein product is CASSLQGPKPYEQYF. Filled out from reference TRBV7-7 and TRBJ2-7, the complete variable domain reads GAGVSQSPRYKVTKRGQDVTLRCDPISSHATLYWYQQALGQGPEFLTYFNYEAQPDKSGLPSDRFSAERPEGSISTLTIQRTEQRDSAMYRCASSLQGPKPYEQYFGPGTRLTVT.

This chain links TRBV27 with TRBJ2-5; tentative D call: TRBD2 (6 bases). From germline, CDR1 is MNHEY and CDR2 SMNVEV (reference sequence). The CDR3 runs 16 residues. The V gene lost 6 bases and the J gene lost 5 bases, with 22 bases spanning the gap. In DNA, the CDR3 is TGTGCCAGCAGCACCGGGGAGGCCATACTAGGGGAGACCCAGTACTTC. It is translated as CASSTGEAILGETQYF.

The J gene is TRBJ2-2, the V gene TRBV27; weak D call: TRBD1 (7 bases). V gave up 5 bases and J gave up 3 bases, with 13 bases separating them. In germline, CDR1 is MNHEY, CDR2 SMNVEV (reference sequence). The CDR3 has 15 amino acids. CDR3 in DNA: TGTGCCAGCAGTCAACAGGGGAGGCACACCGGGGAGCTGTTTTTT. Translated: CASSQQGRHTGELFF.

The rearrangement links TRBV4-1 to TRBJ2-7; 8 bases match TRBD2. Germline CDR1 is MGHRA and CDR2 is YSYEKL. The J segment lost 7 bases and the V segment lost 2 bases, leaving 13 bases of the junction unmatched. This CDR3 has 16 amino acids. The CDR3 protein is CASSQITREGPREQYF. The CDR3 coding sequence is TGCGCCAGCAGCCAAATCACTCGGGAGGGCCCGAGGGAGCAGTACTTC.

This rearrangement joins TRBV9 to TRBJ2-3; 13 nucleotides align to TRBD2. The CDR3 length is 16 residues. Germline values: CDR1 SGDLS, CDR2 YYNGEE. The V and J ends lost 4 bases and 3 bases, in that order; junction bases with no gene match: 5. The CDR3 here is CASSPWTSGGTDTQYF. CDR3 in DNA: TGTGCCAGCAGCCCATGGACTAGCGGGGGTACAGATACGCAGTATTTT.

V and J are TRBV7-9 and TRBJ2-7, with 9 nucleotides matching TRBD1. CDR3 length: 15 residues. V was clipped by 3 bases and J by 0 bases; unmatched bases: 3. CDR1 and CDR2 (germline): SEHNR, FQNEAQ (reference sequence). The CDR3 coding sequence is TGTGCCAGCAGCTTTAGGGACAGGGCCTCCTACGAGCAGTACTTC. Encoded protein: CASSFRDRASYEQYF.

The gene calls are TRBV11-2 and TRBJ2-7; 8 nucleotides align to TRBD1. The CDR3 is 15 residues long. The J segment lost 2 bases and the V segment lost 7 bases, leaving 10 bases of the junction unmatched. The germline CDR1 and CDR2 sequences are SGHAT and FQNNGV. This chain's CDR3 is CASTHPGQVPYEQYF. The CDR3 nucleotides read TGTGCCAGCACCCACCCGGGACAGGTACCCTACGAGCAGTACTTC.